The rows below give T cell receptor beta chains drawn from one sample of a study of untreated major depressive disorder. The data were produced by immunoSEQ multiplex PCR, yet TCRdb's version contains in-frame clones alone and is incomplete. The sample records about 21,000 clones, approximately 92% being singletons. The sequenced sample was CD4+ T cells from PBMCs. The receptors derive from a man younger than 45 in good health. The CDR3 runs from the conserved cysteine through the conserved F or W. The D gene is left open where the match is weak. Clone size appears in some rows only: once, few, many, or a class for an expanded clone.

D: NA; size: NA; V: TRBV2; J: TRBJ1-5; CDR3: CASTEGPWGQPQHF; DNA: TGTGCCAGCACCGAGGGACCTTGGGGTCAGCCCCAGCATTTT
D: TRBD2; size: NA; V: TRBV4-2; J: TRBJ2-7; CDR3: CASSQVPPGGSGRTYEQYF; DNA: TGTGCCAGCAGCCAAGTTCCCCCCGGCGGTAGCGGGAGGACCTACGAGCAGTACTTC
D: NA; size: NA; V: TRBV9; J: TRBJ2-2; CDR3: CASTRRPGNGELFF; DNA: TGTGCCAGCACCCGGAGGCCGGGGAACGGGGAGCTGTTTTTT
D: NA; size: once; V: TRBV7-9; J: TRBJ2-2; CDR3: CASSTPWNTGELFF; DNA: TGTGCCAGCAGCACACCTTGGAACACCGGGGAGCTGTTTTTT
D: TRBD1; size: NA; V: TRBV6-5; J: TRBJ2-7; CDR3: CASSLDRVSYEQYF; DNA: TGTGCCAGCAGTTTGGACAGGGTTTCCTACGAGCAGTACTTC
D: NA; size: NA; V: TRBV7-6; J: TRBJ2-5; CDR3: CASSPSRETQYF; DNA: TGTGCCAGCAGCCCAAGTCGGGAGACCCAGTACTTC
D: NA; size: NA; V: TRBV2; J: TRBJ2-7; CDR3: CASGKGTFYEQYF; DNA: TGTGCCAGCGGGAAGGGGACTTTCTACGAGCAGTACTTC
D: NA; size: NA; V: TRBV12-5; J: TRBJ1-1; CDR3: CASGLGLSGDTEAFF; DNA: TGTGCTAGTGGTTTGGGGCTATCTGGGGACACTGAAGCTTTCTTT
D: TRBD2; size: NA; V: TRBV7-3; J: TRBJ2-1; CDR3: CASSLQGLAGGEQFF; DNA: TGTGCCAGCAGCTTACAGGGACTAGCAGGCGGTGAGCAGTTCTTC
D: NA; size: NA; V: TRBV7-2; J: TRBJ1-5; CDR3: CASSLRPGSNQPQHF; DNA: TGTGCCAGCAGCTTACGTCCAGGGAGCAATCAGCCCCAGCATTTT
D: NA; size: NA; V: TRBV7-2; J: TRBJ2-1; CDR3: CASSLATTLVEQFF; DNA: TGTGCCAGCAGCTTAGCCACCACCTTGGTTGAGCAGTTCTTC
D: NA; size: NA; V: TRBV11-2; J: TRBJ2-6; CDR3: CASSLDRAGASGANVLTF; DNA: TGTGCCAGCAGCTTAGACAGAGCAGGTGCCTCTGGGGCCAACGTCCTGACTTTC
D: NA; size: NA; V: TRBV25-1; J: TRBJ1-2; CDR3: CASRKPFRPPESGYTF; DNA: TGTGCCAGCAGAAAGCCCTTTCGGCCCCCGGAGAGCGGCTACACCTTC
D: TRBD2; size: NA; V: TRBV11-2; J: TRBJ2-4; CDR3: CASSLVAGGAKNIQYF; DNA: TGTGCCAGCAGCTTAGTTGCGGGAGGAGCCAAAAACATTCAGTACTTC
D: NA; size: NA; V: TRBV7-2; J: TRBJ2-3; CDR3: CASSLARDTQYF; DNA: TGTGCCAGCAGCTTAGCGAGAGATACGCAGTATTTT
D: NA; size: once; V: TRBV29-1; J: TRBJ1-1; CDR3: CSGNHRTYTEAFF; DNA: TGCAGCGGCAATCATCGGACGTACACTGAAGCTTTCTTT
D: NA; size: NA; V: TRBV5-1; J: TRBJ1-2; CDR3: CASNPVGGRGYTF; DNA: TGCGCCAGCAATCCCGTCGGGGGGAGAGGCTACACCTTC
D: NA; size: NA; V: TRBV6-4; J: TRBJ1-1; CDR3: CASSENANTEAFF; DNA: TGTGCCAGCAGTGAAAATGCGAACACTGAAGCTTTCTTT
D: NA; size: NA; V: TRBV6-5; J: TRBJ1-5; CDR3: CASRGGFDQPQHF; DNA: TGTGCCAGCAGAGGGGGGTTTGATCAGCCCCAGCATTTT
D: TRBD2; size: NA; V: TRBV5-1; J: TRBJ2-3; CDR3: CASSLETAGSTDTQYF; DNA: TGCGCCAGCAGCTTGGAAACAGCGGGGAGCACAGATACGCAGTATTTT
D: NA; size: NA; V: TRBV19; J: TRBJ1-5; CDR3: CASNLGNQPQHF; DNA: TGTGCCAGTAATCTGGGCAATCAGCCCCAGCATTTT
D: TRBD2; size: NA; V: TRBV2; J: TRBJ2-5; CDR3: CASSPRSGRARETQYF; DNA: TGTGCCAGCAGCCCTCGCAGCGGGAGGGCCCGGGAGACCCAGTACTTC
D: NA; size: once; V: TRBV7-2; J: TRBJ1-3; CDR3: CASRDTGTGNTIYF; DNA: TGTGCCAGCAGAGATACAGGGACCGGAAACACCATATATTTT
D: NA; size: NA; V: TRBV7-2; J: TRBJ2-7; CDR3: CASSKFYEQYF; DNA: TGTGCCAGCAGCAAATTCTACGAGCAGTACTTC
D: NA; size: NA; V: TRBV2; J: TRBJ1-5; CDR3: CASRQGSGGNQPQHF; DNA: TGTGCCAGCAGACAGGGAAGCGGCGGGAATCAGCCCCAGCATTTT
D: TRBD1; size: NA; V: TRBV18; J: TRBJ1-1; CDR3: CASSLTGETEAFF; DNA: TGTGCCAGCTCATTGACAGGGGAGACTGAAGCTTTCTTT
D: NA; size: NA; V: TRBV4-3; J: TRBJ2-7; CDR3: CASSPPYKDSSYEQYF; DNA: TGCGCCAGCAGCCCGCCCTATAAGGACAGCTCCTACGAGCAGTACTTC
D: NA; size: NA; V: TRBV2; J: TRBJ2-5; CDR3: CASSASSQETQYF; DNA: TGTGCCAGCAGTGCGAGTAGCCAGGAGACCCAGTACTTC
D: NA; size: NA; V: TRBV7-9; J: TRBJ2-3; CDR3: CASSSQRTEDTQYF; DNA: TGTGCCAGCAGCTCCCAGAGGACAGAAGATACGCAGTATTTT
D: NA; size: NA; V: TRBV7-2; J: TRBJ2-7; CDR3: CASSPMSRISSHEQYF; DNA: TGTGCCAGCAGCCCAATGTCGCGGATTTCGAGCCACGAGCAGTACTTC
D: TRBD2; size: NA; V: TRBV30; J: TRBJ2-2; CDR3: CAWREGNTGELFF; DNA: TGTGCCTGGCGGGAGGGCAACACCGGGGAGCTGTTTTTT
D: TRBD1; size: NA; V: TRBV6-5; J: TRBJ2-1; CDR3: CASSVDRGNNEQFF; DNA: TGTGCCAGCAGTGTGGACAGGGGTAACAATGAGCAGTTCTTC
D: NA; size: NA; V: TRBV1; J: TRBJ2-3; CDR3: CTVHPREGPSDTQYF; DNA: TGCACCGTCCACCCCCGGGAGGGCCCCTCAGATACGCAGTATTTT
D: TRBD1; size: few; V: TRBV5-1; J: TRBJ2-5; CDR3: CASSSSGTEETQYF; DNA: TGCGCCAGCAGCTCCTCCGGGACAGAAGAGACCCAGTACTTC
D: TRBD1; size: NA; V: TRBV25-1; J: TRBJ2-3; CDR3: CASSSPGGANTDTQYF; DNA: TGTGCCAGCAGTTCCCCAGGGGGAGCGAACACAGATACGCAGTATTTT
D: NA; size: once; V: TRBV4-1; J: TRBJ2-2; CDR3: CASSHGTSYFSNTGELFF; DNA: TGCGCCAGCAGCCACGGGACTTCTTACTTCTCGAACACCGGGGAGCTGTTTTTT
D: NA; size: NA; V: TRBV2; J: TRBJ1-5; CDR3: CASSREGNQPQHF; DNA: TGTGCCAGCTCGCGGGAGGGCAATCAGCCCCAGCATTTT
D: TRBD2; size: NA; V: TRBV10-3; J: TRBJ2-5; CDR3: CAISESGTGETQYF; DNA: TGTGCCATCAGTGAGAGCGGGACGGGGGAGACCCAGTACTTC
D: NA; size: NA; V: TRBV2; J: TRBJ2-5; CDR3: CASSESPQTQYF; DNA: TGTGCCAGCAGTGAATCCCCCCAAACGCAGTACTTC
D: NA; size: NA; V: TRBV2; J: TRBJ1-5; CDR3: CASSEALWDQPQHF; DNA: TGTGCCAGCAGTGAAGCTCTGTGGGATCAGCCCCAGCATTTT
D: NA; size: NA; V: TRBV6-1; J: TRBJ2-5; CDR3: CASSGEGDVETQYF; DNA: TGTGCCAGCAGTGGTGAAGGGGATGTGGAGACCCAGTACTTC
D: NA; size: NA; V: TRBV25-1; J: TRBJ2-7; CDR3: CASSELDSYEQYF; DNA: TGTGCCAGCAGTGAACTCGACTCCTACGAGCAGTACTTC
D: NA; size: NA; V: TRBV29-1; J: TRBJ1-4; CDR3: CSVDLPGSEKLFF; DNA: TGCAGCGTTGACCTCCCCGGGAGTGAAAAACTGTTTTTT
D: TRBD2; size: NA; V: TRBV7-3; J: TRBJ2-1; CDR3: CASSSAGAGGNNEQFF; DNA: TGTGCCAGCAGCTCCGCGGGGGCGGGAGGGAACAATGAGCAGTTCTTC
D: NA; size: NA; V: TRBV5-1; J: TRBJ1-2; CDR3: CASSFDDTAYGYTF; DNA: TGCGCCAGCAGCTTTGACGACACCGCCTATGGCTACACCTTC
D: NA; size: NA; V: TRBV2; J: TRBJ2-5; CDR3: CASKAGRETQYF; DNA: TGTGCCAGCAAAGCAGGGAGAGAGACCCAGTACTTC
D: NA; size: once; V: TRBV7-2; J: TRBJ1-1; CDR3: CASSLQFAGSTEAFF; DNA: TGTGCCAGCAGCTTACAATTCGCAGGGAGCACTGAAGCTTTCTTT
D: NA; size: NA; V: TRBV5-3; J: TRBJ2-7; CDR3: CARSMACGGLSYEQYF; DNA: TGTGCCAGAAGCATGGCGTGCGGCGGACTCTCCTACGAGCAGTACTTC
D: NA; size: once; V: TRBV18; J: TRBJ2-1; CDR3: CASSPDSKGEQFF; DNA: TGTGCCAGCTCTCCGGACTCAAAAGGGGAGCAGTTCTTC
D: TRBD1; size: NA; V: TRBV11-2; J: TRBJ2-7; CDR3: CASSSLQGIRYEQYF; DNA: TGTGCCAGCAGCTCGTTACAGGGGATTAGATACGAGCAGTACTTC
D: TRBD1; size: NA; V: TRBV27; J: TRBJ1-5; CDR3: CASSKQGEGQPQHF; DNA: TGTGCCAGCAGCAAACAGGGGGAGGGTCAGCCCCAGCATTTT
D: TRBD2; size: NA; V: TRBV4-3; J: TRBJ2-3; CDR3: CASSQDWGLAGGSDTQYF; DNA: TGCGCCAGCAGCCAAGATTGGGGACTAGCGGGAGGTTCAGATACGCAGTATTTT
D: NA; size: once; V: TRBV11-2; J: TRBJ2-7; CDR3: CASSRGGLSGYEQYF; DNA: TGTGCCAGCAGCCGGGGAGGACTCTCGGGCTACGAGCAGTACTTC